The 10 T cell receptor beta chains below come from one sample, sequenced in a study of lymphopenia after photon versus proton radiotherapy. Assay: immunoSEQ multiplex PCR; the TCRdb copy retains only in-frame clones and omits some. In the table there are around 50,000 clones, around 84% of which are singletons. The input for sequencing was peripheral blood, taken from a patient treated with proton-based radiotherapy. The receptors originated from a man between 60 and 70 years old with pancreatic cancer.

The V gene is TRBV2, the J gene TRBJ2-4; D is unresolved. This CDR3 has 15 residues. V was shortened by 3 bases and J by 0 bases, with 9 bases between the two germline ends. Germline-derived CDR1 and CDR2 are SNHLY and FYNNEI. This CDR3 is CASSEAGLAKNIQYF. CDR3 DNA: TGTGCCAGCAGTGAGGCAGGCCTAGCCAAAAACATTCAGTACTTC.

The rearrangement uses TRBV28 and TRBJ1-2; possible D gene TRBD1, 6 bases. CDR1 is MDHEN and CDR2 is SYDVKM in the germline V gene. Trimming shortened V by 6 bases and J by 0 bases, and 14 bases separated the two germline ends. The CDR3 is 15 residues long. DNA of the CDR3: TGTGCCAGCAGACTAGGGGGACACCCTAACTATGGCTACACCTTC. Amino acids: CASRLGGHPNYGYTF.

The V and J genes are TRBV5-1 and TRBJ2-1, with a weak D call TRBD2 (6 bases). V was clipped by 5 bases and J by 5 bases, with 11 bases between them. Per the germline V gene, CDR1 is SGHRS and CDR2 is YFSETQ. This CDR3 is 13 amino acids long. In DNA form, the CDR3 reads TGCGCCAGCAGGGAGGGAGGCCACAATGAGCAGTTCTTC. As protein: CASREGGHNEQFF.

The chain links TRBV28 to TRBJ1-6; D gene uncertain. V was trimmed by 2 bases and J by 10 bases, leaving 9 bases between them. From germline, CDR1 is MDHEN and CDR2 SYDVKM. This CDR3 has 13 residues. This CDR3 reads CASSLRVASPLHF. The CDR3 DNA is TGTGCCAGCAGTTTACGGGTCGCGTCACCCCTCCACTTT.

The V call is TRBV5-1, the J call TRBJ2-7, with unresolved D. Germline loops: CDR1 SGHRS, CDR2 YFSETQ. V was cut by 2 bases and J by 0 bases, with 6 bases left in between. This CDR3 contains 13 residues. CDR3 in amino acids: CASSFYSSYEQYF. CDR3 DNA: TGCGCCAGCAGCTTTTACAGCTCCTACGAGCAGTACTTC.

The chain has TRBV19 and TRBJ2-2, with 8 bases lining up with TRBD2. CDR1 is LNHDA, CDR2 SQIVND, per germline (reference sequence). J lost 1 base, V lost 7 bases, and 5 bases had no gene match. This CDR3 is built from 15 residues. CDR3 DNA: TGTGCCAGTAATTGGGGACTAGAGAACACCGGGGAGCTGTTTTTT. It codes for CASNWGLENTGELFF.

The chain combines TRBV2 with TRBJ1-2; D may be TRBD1 (5 bases). CDR3 length: 15 amino acids. The germline V and J ends were trimmed by 2 bases and 8 bases, with 18 bases remaining between them. CDR1 and CDR2 from the germline V gene are SNHLY and FYNNEI. As DNA, the CDR3 is TGTGCCAGCAGTGAATTTGACAGCCCCGCTGGGGGCTACACCTTC. It specifies CASSEFDSPAGGYTF.

The V gene is TRBV30, the J gene TRBJ1-1; D unresolved. Germline V gene lookup returns CDR1 GTSNPN and CDR2 SVGIG (reference sequence). Trimming shortened V by 4 bases and J by 2 bases, and 11 bases separated the two germline ends. The length of the CDR3 is 13 residues. DNA for the CDR3: TGTGCCTGGACTTTCCCGGGAAACACTGAAGCTTTCTTT. Translating gives CAWTFPGNTEAFF.

V gene TRBV25-1 combines with J gene TRBJ1-2, with D possibly being TRBD1 (6 bases). This CDR3 is built from 13 residues. Deletions cut 7 bases from V and 8 bases from J, with 17 bases between. Germline V gene sequence: CDR1 MGHDK, CDR2 SYGVNS. CDR3 DNA sequence: TGTGCCAGCACGGGACACCAGGTGGAAGGCTACACCTTC. This sequence encodes CASTGHQVEGYTF.

The chain has TRBV15 and TRBJ2-2; D possibly corresponds to TRBD2 (6 bases). The CDR3 runs 15 residues. Germline CDR1 is LNHNV and CDR2 is YYDKDF (reference sequence). Deletions cut 6 bases from V and 3 bases from J, with 14 bases between. In nucleotides, the CDR3 is TGTGCCACCAGGGCGGGGTCAGTTTACACCGGGGAGCTGTTTTTT. This encodes CATRAGSVYTGELFF.